This TCR beta chain stems from a study of blood T cell repertoires in COVID-19. Across the whole study: Acute-phase and convalescent COVID-19 samples originated in the United States, Italy and Spain.

Sequencing was performed with immunoSEQ multiplex PCR; in TCRdb, only in-frame clones are kept and a portion is missing. The sample has a few hundred thousand clones, about 91% seen once. Ages ranged from 18 to 89 years, with residence in some 25 US areas. Clinical history as reported by participants underpinned cohort assignment. CDR3 length: 13 residues. V shed 7 bases and J shed 1 base, with 6 bases lying between them. Germline CDR1 and CDR2: SGHRS and YFSETQ. This clone occurred many times. This TCR was recovered from a woman aged 40 to 50 with acute COVID-19. The V gene is TRBV5-1, the J gene TRBJ1-6; the D is unclear. The sample was PBMCs or T cells enriched from blood (not recorded which). Here the CDR3 reads CASRESYNSPLHF. CDR3 bases: TGCGCCAGCCGGGAGTCCTATAATTCACCCCTCCACTTT.